This T cell receptor beta chain was documented in a study of blood T cells in healthy people across ages. Through a sample-barcoded 5' primer and a J-beta primer mix, a second PCR was run for roughly 6 to 12 cycles. Every sample gave at least 2.5 million paired-end reads containing CDR3. MiXCR, run by TCRdb on the 5' RACE reads, gives a single entry per CDR3 protein. The sample contains over a million distinct CDR3 sequences, less than 25% of which appear only once. Study conclusions and caveats: Naive T cell percentage showed a strong correlation with TCR beta diversity.

This clonotype was seen only a few times. The target antigen is unknown. One end of the junction is discordant with germline, which a read error may explain. Per sample, extraction of total RNA gave at least 5.5 micrograms in every case. The sample was also reused in another study, on T cells of mothers and their children. That work states: The yield was over 8.5 million TCR beta CDR3 reads from each mother and around 2.9 million from each child.

The receptor was derived from a girl under 10 years old in good health. Sequenced input: blood.

The chain's CDR3 is CAGSYLTGEETQYF. In nucleotides, the CDR3 is TGTGCCGGCAGCTATCTGACAGGCGAGGAGACCCAGTACTTC. V is TRBV7-9 and J is TRBJ2-5; a weak D match, TRBD1 (6 bases). The CDR3 totals 14 residues. The germline CDR1 and CDR2 sequences are SEHNR and FQNEAQ (reference sequence).